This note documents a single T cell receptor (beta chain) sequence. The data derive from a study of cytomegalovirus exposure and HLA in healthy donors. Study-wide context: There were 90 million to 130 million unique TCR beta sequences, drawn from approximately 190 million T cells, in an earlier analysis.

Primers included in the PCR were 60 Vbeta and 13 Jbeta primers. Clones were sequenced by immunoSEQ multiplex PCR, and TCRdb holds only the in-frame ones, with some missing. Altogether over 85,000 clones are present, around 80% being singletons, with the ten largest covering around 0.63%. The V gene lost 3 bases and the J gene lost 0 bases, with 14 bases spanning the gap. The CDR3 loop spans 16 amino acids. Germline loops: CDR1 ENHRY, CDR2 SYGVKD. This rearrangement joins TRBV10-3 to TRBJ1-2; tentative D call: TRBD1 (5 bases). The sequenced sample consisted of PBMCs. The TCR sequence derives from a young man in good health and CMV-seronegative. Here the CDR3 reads CAISDYGQKTNYGYTF. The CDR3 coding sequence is TGTGCCATCAGTGACTACGGACAAAAAACTAACTATGGCTACACCTTC.